A selection of T cell receptor beta chains follows, all from one sample in a study of blood T cell repertoires in COVID-19. Sequencing used immunoSEQ multiplex PCR; TCRdb keeps in-frame clones, though not all of them. The table shows about 170,000 clones, with about four fifths occurring only once. The source material was PBMCs or T cells enriched from blood (not recorded which). Every receptor here comes from a woman aged 45-65 years in a cohort exposed to, infected with or recovered from COVID-19 (not recorded which). CDR3s include the opening cysteine and the closing phenylalanine or tryptophan. Each record gives: V gene, CDR3 length, clone size, D gene, J gene, CDR3 protein, CDR3 DNA. The D gene is left open where the match is weak. Rows give clone size only sometimes, using once, few, many, or a class for an expanded clone.

TRBV24-1,14,-,-,TRBJ1-5,CATSDLGGNQPQHF,TGTGCCACCAGTGATCTGGGGGGGAATCAGCCCCAGCATTTT
TRBV7-9,15,-,-,TRBJ2-7,CASSLAAGKTYEQYF,TGTGCCAGCAGCTTAGCTGCAGGGAAGACCTACGAGCAGTACTTC
TRBV2,15,-,-,TRBJ2-3,CASSDVGASTDTQYF,TGTGCCAGCAGTGATGTGGGAGCTAGCACAGATACGCAGTATTTT
TRBV4-3,13,-,TRBD2,TRBJ2-3,CASSTSGVDTQYF,TGCGCCAGCAGCACTAGCGGGGTTGATACGCAGTATTTT
TRBV5-4,14,-,-,TRBJ1-1,CASSWMGGRTEAFF,TGTGCCAGCAGCTGGATGGGGGGGCGTACTGAAGCTTTCTTT
TRBV6-5,14,-,TRBD2,TRBJ2-7,CATTRTSGSYEQYF,TGTGCCACCACAAGGACTAGCGGGAGCTACGAGCAGTACTTC
TRBV24-1,13,-,-,TRBJ1-5,CATQDSPNQPQHF,TGTGCCACCCAAGACAGCCCCAATCAGCCCCAGCATTTT
TRBV19,14,-,-,TRBJ1-1,CASESRGRYTEAFF,TGTGCCAGCGAATCCAGGGGAAGGTACACTGAAGCTTTCTTT
TRBV4-3,16,-,-,TRBJ1-2,CASSQGTTGVVYGYTF,TGCGCCAGCAGCCAAGGGACAACGGGGGTTGTCTATGGCTACACCTTC
TRBV7-2,13,-,-,TRBJ2-1,CASSLESGYEQFF,TGTGCCAGCAGCTTAGAGTCCGGGTATGAGCAGTTCTTC
TRBV9,16,few,-,TRBJ1-4,CASSPSYGEGDEKLFF,TGTGCCAGCAGCCCATCATACGGGGAGGGAGATGAAAAACTGTTTTTT